The 23 T cell receptor beta chains below were found in one sample sequenced in a study of radiation and T cells in renal cell carcinoma. Generated by immunoSEQ multiplex PCR, the TCRdb table keeps only in-frame clones and is missing some. The data hold some 70,000 clones, with around 80% observed a single time. The time point was: blood 2 weeks post-SBRT. Treatment specified: 15 Gy SBRT to primary tumor, nephrectomy 4 weeks later. The sequenced sample was blood, obtained from a patient whose treatment included radiotherapy and nephrectomy. All receptors come from a man in his sixties with renal cell carcinoma.

The rearrangement uses TRBV27 and TRBJ1-5, with D unresolved. CDR1 and CDR2 (germline): MNHEY, SMNVEV (reference sequence). The CDR3 covers 14 residues. The V end was cut by 8 bases, the J end by 3 bases, with 14 bases between. DNA for the CDR3: TGTGCCAGCGCGAATGGAGGCATCAATCAGCCCCAGCATTTT. Its protein is CASANGGINQPQHF.

The gene calls are TRBV5-1 and TRBJ2-7, with 10 bases fitting TRBD1. CDR3 size: 14 residues. Germline lookup yields CDR1 SGHRS and CDR2 YFSETQ. V lost 3 bases and J lost 3; bases outside the gene matches: 3. The CDR3 nucleotides read TGCGCCAGCAGCTCGACAGGGGGCCTCTACGAGCAGTACTTC. It specifies CASSSTGGLYEQYF.

The gene calls are TRBV11-3 and TRBJ2-1; D gene ambiguous. The V gene lost 1 base and the J gene lost 2 bases, with 12 bases spanning the gap. This CDR3 is built from 16 residues. From germline, CDR1 is SGHNT and CDR2 YENEEA. In DNA, the CDR3 is TGTGCCAGCAGCTTAGTCTCGTTGGCCCCCTACAATGAGCAGTTCTTC. This translates into CASSLVSLAPYNEQFF.

The V call is TRBV7-2, the J call TRBJ2-7, with 14 bases that match TRBD2. Germline V CDR1 and CDR2: SGHTA, FQGNSA. The CDR3 is made up of 18 amino acids. The ends lost 1 base at V and 1 base at J; junction bases unmatched: 6. The CDR3 sequence: CASSLDGLAGGKSYEQYF. The CDR3, as DNA: TGTGCCAGCAGCTTAGATGGACTAGCGGGAGGAAAATCCTACGAGCAGTACTTC.

The J gene is TRBJ2-7, the V gene TRBV6-1; TRBD1 might be the D (5 bases). Per germline, CDR1 MNHNS and CDR2 SASEGT. The CDR3 totals 14 residues. V was pared by 3 bases and J by 4 bases, with 13 bases between. CDR3 region: CASSDRTDSYEQYF. Here the CDR3 DNA reads TGTGCCAGCAGTGATCGTACCGACAGTTACGAGCAGTACTTC.

This sequence joins TRBV27 and TRBJ2-7; TRBD1 matches at 7 bases. V shed 1 base, J shed 5 bases, and the junction held 8 bases outside the gene matches. The CDR3 length is 15 residues. The germline CDR1 and CDR2 sequences are MNHEY and SMNVEV (reference sequence). CDR3 amino acids: CASSLLQGLGNEQYF. The CDR3 DNA reads as TGTGCCAGCAGTTTATTACAGGGGTTAGGGAACGAGCAGTACTTC.

J is TRBJ2-1 and V is TRBV18; D ambiguous. CDR3 size: 17 residues. The germline V gene has CDR1 KGHSH and CDR2 LQKENI. V lost 3 bases and J lost 1, with 16 bases in between. CDR3 protein: CASSPNRVKVSYNEQFF. The CDR3 nucleotides read TGTGCCAGCTCACCGAACAGAGTAAAGGTATCCTACAATGAGCAGTTCTTC.

The chain couples TRBV10-2 to TRBJ2-2; D is undetermined. The V gene's germline CDR1 is WSHSY and CDR2 SAAADI. This CDR3 region has 16 residues. V was cut by 0 bases and J by 4 bases, with 12 bases left in between. CDR3 protein: CASSESIAGRTGELFF. CDR3 sequence (DNA): TGCGCCAGCAGTGAGTCGATAGCCGGGCGCACCGGGGAGCTGTTTTTT.

The V gene is TRBV19, the J gene TRBJ1-1; 8 bases match TRBD1. CDR1 is LNHDA and CDR2 is SQIVND in the germline V gene (reference sequence). The V segment lost 3 bases and the J segment 2 bases; nucleotides outside the gene matches: 5. There are 15 residues in the CDR3. The CDR3 region has the DNA TGTGCCAGTAGTATCTCCAGGGGGCGCAACACTGAAGCTTTCTTT. Translation: CASSISRGRNTEAFF.

This clone appeared a single time. The chain combines TRBV14 with TRBJ2-5; 12 bases line up with TRBD2. The CDR3 runs 16 residues. Germline V CDR1 and CDR2: SGHDN, FVKESK. V shed 1 base, J shed 5 bases, and the junction held 5 bases outside the gene matches. CDR3 in amino acids: CASSQAGGLAGETQYF. CDR3 coding DNA: TGTGCCAGCAGCCAAGCTGGGGGACTAGCGGGCGAGACCCAGTACTTC.

CDR3 in amino acids: CSVTGGYEQYF. The CDR3 region has the DNA TGCAGCGTTACAGGGGGCTACGAGCAGTACTTC. The chain has TRBV29-1 and TRBJ2-7; TRBD1 matches at 8 bases. This CDR3 region has 11 residues. Losses at the gene ends were 5 bases for V and 3 bases for J; bases not matched to a gene: 0. The V gene's germline CDR1 is SQVTM and CDR2 ANQGSEA.

The rearrangement joins TRBV7-2 to TRBJ2-3, with D unclear. This CDR3 spans 15 amino acids. With 5 bases removed from V and 2 bases from J, the gap between germline ends came to 14 bases. CDR1 and CDR2 (germline): SGHTA, FQGNSA. The CDR3 sequence is CASSPGPIPTDTQYF. The DNA for the CDR3 is TGTGCCAGCAGCCCAGGACCAATCCCCACAGATACGCAGTATTTT. Full variable domain (remainder filled in from reference TRBV7-2 and TRBJ2-3): GAGVSQSPSNKVTEKGKDVELRCDPISGHTALYWYRQSLGQGLEFLIYFQGNSAPDKSGLPSDRFSAERTGGSVSTLTIQRTQQEDSAVYLCASSPGPIPTDTQYFGPGTRLTVL.

This chain joins TRBV30 and TRBJ1-1; perhaps TRBD1 as D (5 bases). There are 14 residues in the CDR3. Looked up from germline, CDR1 is GTSNPN and CDR2 is SVGIG (reference sequence). With 0 bases removed from V and 3 bases from J, the gap between germline ends came to 11 bases. CDR3 in amino acids: CAWSVKRGDTEAFF. The CDR3 bases are TGTGCCTGGAGTGTAAAGCGAGGGGACACTGAAGCTTTCTTT.

This chain uses TRBV7-9 with TRBJ1-2, with 7 bases matching TRBD1. This CDR3 is built from 15 residues. Trimming took 5 bases from V and 4 from J; bases not matched to a gene: 10. Germline CDR1 SEHNR, CDR2 FQNEAQ (reference sequence). The CDR3 DNA is TGTGCCAGCAGCCTTCTGACAGGGACCAGCTATGGCTACACCTTC. Its protein product is CASSLLTGTSYGYTF.

This clone was counted many times. CDR3 sequence reads: CAISVGGFTDTQYF. CDR3 DNA: TGTGCCATCAGTGTGGGTGGTTTCACAGATACGCAGTATTTT. The chain has TRBV10-3 and TRBJ2-3; unclear D gene. The germline V gene encodes CDR1 ENHRY and CDR2 SYGVKD. The CDR3 is 14 amino acids. V lost 4 bases and J lost 2, with 10 bases in between.

The V and J genes are TRBV7-2 and TRBJ1-1, with 7 bases that match TRBD1. The germline V gene has CDR1 SGHTA and CDR2 FQGNSA. V was pared by 5 bases and J by 4 bases, with 4 bases of the junction left unmatched. This CDR3 has 13 residues. CDR3 bases: TGTGCCAGCAGCGAGGGGGCGCCCACTGAAGCTTTCTTT. It codes for CASSEGAPTEAFF. The full variable domain, rest sourced from reference TRBV7-2 and TRBJ1-1, is GAGVSQSPSNKVTEKGKDVELRCDPISGHTALYWYRQSLGQGLEFLIYFQGNSAPDKSGLPSDRFSAERTGGSVSTLTIQRTQQEDSAVYLCASSEGAPTEAFFGQGTRLTVV.

The chain has TRBV7-2 and TRBJ2-4; TRBD1 is a possible D gene (5 bases). CDR3 length equals 16 residues. V shed 1 base and J shed 6 bases, with 16 bases lying between them. CDR1 and CDR2 from the germline V gene are SGHTA and FQGNSA. CDR3 sequence reads: CASSLGPARDRNIQYF. For the CDR3, the DNA is TGTGCCAGCAGCTTAGGTCCGGCCAGGGATAGAAACATTCAGTACTTC.

In regard to this clone: One end of the junction varies from germline; a read error may be responsible. The genes are TRBV6-1 and TRBJ1-1, with D unclear. CDR3 length equals 15 residues. Germline assignment: CDR1 MNHNS and CDR2 SASEGT. Here the CDR3 reads CTSAGRDPGNTEAFF. For the CDR3, the DNA is TGTACCAGTGCCGGACGGGATCCGGGGAACACTGAAGCTTTCTTT.

The chain links TRBV7-9 to TRBJ1-2, with D hard to call. Germline assignment: CDR1 SEHNR and CDR2 FQNEAQ (reference sequence). The CDR3 extends over 10 amino acids. Trimming left V 3 bases short and J 13 bases short, with 9 bases between. Here the CDR3 reads CASSLGGFTF. The CDR3 DNA sequence: TGTGCCAGCAGCTTGGGCGGGTTCACCTTC.

This chain uses TRBV4-1 with TRBJ2-1; TRBD2 aligns across 15 bases. Looked up from germline, CDR1 is MGHRA and CDR2 is YSYEKL. V shed 1 base and J 2 bases; nucleotides not matched to a gene: 6. The CDR3 spans 19 residues. CDR3 amino acids: CASSQVWTSGGGPYNEQFF. CDR3 DNA sequence: TGCGCCAGCAGCCAAGTCTGGACTAGCGGGGGGGGTCCCTACAATGAGCAGTTCTTC.

A single count supports this clone. The chain uses TRBV10-1 and TRBJ2-1, with D possibly matching TRBD2 (6 bases). Deletions cut 3 bases from V and 4 bases from J, with 19 bases between. CDR1 is WNHNN and CDR2 is SYGVQD in the germline V gene (reference sequence). The CDR3 runs to 17 residues. CDR3 region: CASSDPPGLPPYNEQFF. For the CDR3, the DNA is TGCGCCAGCAGTGACCCTCCGGGACTTCCGCCATACAATGAGCAGTTCTTC.

The J gene is TRBJ2-7, the V gene TRBV27; maybe TRBD1 (5 bases). Germline V gene data show CDR1 as MNHEY and CDR2 as SMNVEV (reference sequence). The CDR3 extends over 13 amino acids. Trimming removed 6 bases at V and 6 bases at J, with 15 bases between. CDR3 loop: CASRRQPESEQYF. CDR3 sequence (DNA): TGTGCCAGCAGGAGACAGCCCGAGAGCGAGCAGTACTTC.

V usage is TRBV19 and J usage is TRBJ2-1; D is possibly TRBD1 or TRBD2 (5 bases each). Germline CDR1 and CDR2: LNHDA and SQIVND (reference sequence). The CDR3 covers 15 residues. Trimming stripped 6 bases from V and 5 bases from J, with 17 bases between. In DNA form, the CDR3 reads TGTGCCAGTAGCCCTCCGGGACGAGGAAACAATGAGCAGTTCTTC. The encoded protein is CASSPPGRGNNEQFF.